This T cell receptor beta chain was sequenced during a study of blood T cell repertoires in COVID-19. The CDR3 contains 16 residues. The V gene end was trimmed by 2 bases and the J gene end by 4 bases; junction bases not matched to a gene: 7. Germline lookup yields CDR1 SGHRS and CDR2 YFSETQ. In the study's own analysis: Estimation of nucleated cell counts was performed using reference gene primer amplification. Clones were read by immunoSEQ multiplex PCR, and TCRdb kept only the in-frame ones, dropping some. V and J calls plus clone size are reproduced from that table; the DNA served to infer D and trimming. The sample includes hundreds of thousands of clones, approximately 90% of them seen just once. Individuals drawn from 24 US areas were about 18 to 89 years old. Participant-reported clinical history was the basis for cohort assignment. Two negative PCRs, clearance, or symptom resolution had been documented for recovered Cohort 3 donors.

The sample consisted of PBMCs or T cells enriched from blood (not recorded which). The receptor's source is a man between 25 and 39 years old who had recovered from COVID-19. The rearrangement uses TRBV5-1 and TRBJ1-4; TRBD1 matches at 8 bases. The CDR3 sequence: CASSLLPGQVNEKLFF. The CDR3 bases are TGCGCCAGCAGCTTACTACCGGGACAGGTTAATGAAAAACTGTTTTTT.